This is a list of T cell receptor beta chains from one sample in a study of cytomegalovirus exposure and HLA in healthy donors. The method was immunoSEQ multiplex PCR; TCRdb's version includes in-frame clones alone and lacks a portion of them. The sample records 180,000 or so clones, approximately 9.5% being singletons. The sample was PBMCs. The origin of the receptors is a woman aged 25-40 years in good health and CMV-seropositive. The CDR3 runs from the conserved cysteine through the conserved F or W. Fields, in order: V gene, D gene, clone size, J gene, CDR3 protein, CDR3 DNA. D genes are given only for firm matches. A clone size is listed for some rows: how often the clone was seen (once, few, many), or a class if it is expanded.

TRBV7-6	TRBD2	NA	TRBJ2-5	CASSLGLAGAGETQYF	TGTGCCAGCAGCTTAGGACTAGCGGGAGCCGGGGAGACCCAGTACTTC
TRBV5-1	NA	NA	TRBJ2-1	CASSPGLTHEQFF	TGCGCCAGCAGCCCCGGACTGACTCATGAGCAGTTCTTC
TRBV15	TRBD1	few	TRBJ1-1	CATLPDRAANTEAFF	TGTGCCACCCTCCCGGACAGGGCCGCGAACACTGAAGCTTTCTTT
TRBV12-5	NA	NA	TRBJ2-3	CASAPGRGTFTDTQYF	TGTGCTAGTGCCCCAGGCCGGGGGACCTTCACAGATACGCAGTATTTT
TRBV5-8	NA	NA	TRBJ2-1	CASGDIYNEQFF	TGTGCCAGCGGCGACATCTACAATGAGCAGTTCTTC
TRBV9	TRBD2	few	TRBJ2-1	CASSAYPSGSSYNEQFF	TGTGCCAGCAGCGCCTACCCTAGCGGGAGCTCCTACAATGAGCAGTTCTTC
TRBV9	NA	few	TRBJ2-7	CASSKGGYEQYF	TGTGCCAGCAGCAAAGGGGGTTACGAGCAGTACTTC
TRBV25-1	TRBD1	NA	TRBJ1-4	CASSAHRGGNEKLFF	TGTGCCAGCAGTGCCCACAGGGGTGGGAATGAAAAACTGTTTTTT
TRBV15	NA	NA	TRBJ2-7	CATSRAGYEQYF	TGTGCCACCAGCAGAGCGGGTTACGAGCAGTACTTC
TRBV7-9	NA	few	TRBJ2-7	CASSLATYEQYF	TGTGCCAGCAGCTTAGCTACCTACGAGCAGTACTTC
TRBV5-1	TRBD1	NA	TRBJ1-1	CASSLTGGNTEAFF	TGCGCCAGCAGCCTAACAGGGGGGAACACTGAAGCTTTCTTT
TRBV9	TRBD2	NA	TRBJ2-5	CASSVALAGSGTQYF	TGTGCCAGCAGCGTAGCCCTAGCGGGGTCGGGGACCCAGTACTTC
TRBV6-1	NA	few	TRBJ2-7	CASSDFGGYYEQYF	TGTGCCAGCAGTGACTTTGGAGGTTACTACGAGCAGTACTTC
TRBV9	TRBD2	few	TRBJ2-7	CASSAEGLATYEQYF	TGTGCCAGCAGCGCCGAGGGACTAGCTACCTACGAGCAGTACTTC
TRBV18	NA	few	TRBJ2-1	CASSPLADTSYNEQFF	TGTGCCAGCTCACCACTAGCGGATACCTCCTACAATGAGCAGTTCTTC
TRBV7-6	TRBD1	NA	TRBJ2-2	CASSPISTGAKLFF	TGTGCCAGCAGTCCGATTTCGACAGGGGCCAAGCTGTTTTTT
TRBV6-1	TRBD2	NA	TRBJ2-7	CASSASTSGVFYEQYF	TGTGCCAGCAGTGCCTCGACTAGCGGGGTCTTTTACGAGCAGTACTTC
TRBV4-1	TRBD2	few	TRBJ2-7	CASSQPLLLAGGAVYEQYF	TGCGCCAGCAGCCAACCCCTTTTATTAGCGGGAGGAGCAGTCTACGAGCAGTACTTC
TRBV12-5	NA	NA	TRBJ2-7	CASGLVGVVEGDEQYF	TGTGCTAGTGGTTTGGTAGGGGTGGTTGAGGGGGACGAGCAGTACTTC
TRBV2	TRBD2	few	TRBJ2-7	CASSFLAGGIHEQYF	TGTGCCAGCAGTTTTCTAGCGGGAGGGATTCATGAGCAGTACTTC
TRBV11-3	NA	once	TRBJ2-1	CASSPGVYNEQFF	TGTGCCAGCAGCCCAGGGGTGTACAATGAGCAGTTCTTC
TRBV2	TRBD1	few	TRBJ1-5	CASRFTGVQPQHF	TGTGCCAGCAGGTTCACAGGGGTTCAGCCCCAGCATTTT
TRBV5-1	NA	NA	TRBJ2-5	CASSREVQETQYF	TGCGCCAGCAGCAGGGAGGTTCAAGAGACCCAGTACTTC
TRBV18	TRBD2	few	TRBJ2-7	CASSLSGSPYEQYF	TGTGCCAGCTCACTAAGCGGGAGCCCCTACGAGCAGTACTTC
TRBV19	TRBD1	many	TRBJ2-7	CASSIGTGAYEQYF	TGTGCCAGTAGTATAGGGACAGGTGCCTACGAGCAGTACTTC
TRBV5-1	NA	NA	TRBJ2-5	CASSLEIGGLETQYF	TGCGCCAGCAGCTTGGAAATAGGGGGTTTGGAGACCCAGTACTTC
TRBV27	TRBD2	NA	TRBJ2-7	CASRGLAGHYEQYF	TGTGCCAGCAGAGGACTAGCGGGTCACTACGAGCAGTACTTC
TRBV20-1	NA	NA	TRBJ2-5	CSASKTQYF	TGCAGTGCTAGTAAGACCCAGTACTTC
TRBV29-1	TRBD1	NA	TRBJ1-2	CSVGTGFTAGYTF	TGCAGCGTCGGGACAGGGTTTACTGCTGGCTACACCTTC
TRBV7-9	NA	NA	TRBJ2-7	CASSFSGEQYF	TGTGCCAGCAGCTTTAGTGGCGAGCAGTACTTC
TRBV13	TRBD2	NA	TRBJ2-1	CASSFAGTSGIPFF	TGTGCCAGCAGCTTTGCCGGGACTAGCGGGATTCCGTTCTTC
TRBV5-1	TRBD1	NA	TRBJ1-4	CASSLGQGYNEKLFF	TGCGCCAGCAGCTTGGGACAGGGGTATAATGAAAAACTGTTTTTT
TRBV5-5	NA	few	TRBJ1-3	CASSASRRGFHSGNTIYF	TGTGCCAGCAGCGCGTCCCGACGCGGGTTCCACTCTGGAAACACCATATATTTT
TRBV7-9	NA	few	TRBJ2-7	CASSSPGDSYEQYF	TGTGCCAGCAGCTCCCCCGGTGACTCCTACGAGCAGTACTTC
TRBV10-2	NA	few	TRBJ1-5	CASSRGQGIGQPQHF	TGCGCCAGCAGCAGGGGCCAGGGGATAGGGCAGCCCCAGCATTTT
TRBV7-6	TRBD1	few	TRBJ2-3	CASSLSRQGLTDTQYF	TGTGCCAGCAGCTTATCACGACAGGGCCTAACAGATACGCAGTATTTT
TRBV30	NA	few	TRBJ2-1	CAWRGYRSSYNEQFF	TGTGCCTGGAGAGGGTACAGGAGCTCCTACAATGAGCAGTTCTTC
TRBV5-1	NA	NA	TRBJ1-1	CASSDPGQPYTEAFF	TGCGCCAGCAGCGACCCTGGACAGCCATACACTGAAGCTTTCTTT
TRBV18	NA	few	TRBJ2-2	CASSPPGNSNTGELFF	TGTGCCAGCTCACCACCCGGTAATTCGAACACCGGGGAGCTGTTTTTT
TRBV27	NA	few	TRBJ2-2	CASSLSPRRGTGELFF	TGTGCCAGCAGTTTATCTCCAAGGCGAGGAACCGGGGAGCTGTTTTTT
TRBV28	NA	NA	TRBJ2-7	CASSISYEQYF	TGTGCCAGCAGTATCAGCTACGAGCAGTACTTC
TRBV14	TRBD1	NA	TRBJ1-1	CASSQLGQGEAFF	TGTGCCAGCAGCCAATTAGGACAGGGTGAAGCTTTCTTT
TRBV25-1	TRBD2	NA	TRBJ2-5	CASSEMGGEETQYF	TGTGCCAGCAGTGAAATGGGGGGGGAAGAGACCCAGTACTTC
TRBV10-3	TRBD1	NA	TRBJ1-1	CAISELGDRAKPAEAFF	TGTGCCATCAGTGAGTTGGGGGACAGGGCCAAACCCGCTGAAGCTTTCTTT
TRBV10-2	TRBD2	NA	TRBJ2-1	CASGETSGEQFF	TGCGCCAGCGGGGAAACTAGCGGGGAACAGTTCTTC
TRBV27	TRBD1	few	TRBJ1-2	CASSRDRANYGYTF	TGTGCCAGCAGCAGGGACAGGGCTAACTATGGCTACACCTTC
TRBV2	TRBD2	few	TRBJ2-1	CASRTSGYNEQFF	TGTGCCAGCAGGACTAGCGGGTACAATGAGCAGTTCTTC
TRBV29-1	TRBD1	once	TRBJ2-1	CSVHLPGQGYNEQFF	TGCAGCGTCCACCTCCCCGGACAGGGGTACAATGAGCAGTTCTTC
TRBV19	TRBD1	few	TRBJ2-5	CASSIRTGGIRETQYF	TGTGCCAGTAGTATCCGGACAGGGGGCATTCGAGAGACCCAGTACTTC
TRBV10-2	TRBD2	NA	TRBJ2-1	CASSPGLAGFEQFF	TGCGCCAGCAGCCCGGGACTAGCAGGATTTGAGCAGTTCTTC
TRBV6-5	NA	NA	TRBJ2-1	CASSYPRQFF	TGTGCCAGCAGTTACCCCCGGCAGTTCTTC
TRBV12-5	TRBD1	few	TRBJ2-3	CASAQGQADTQYF	TGTGCTAGTGCACAGGGGCAAGCAGATACGCAGTATTTT
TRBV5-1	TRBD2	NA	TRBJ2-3	CASSWGLAGVSTDTQYF	TGCGCCAGCAGCTGGGGACTAGCGGGAGTTTCCACAGATACGCAGTATTTT
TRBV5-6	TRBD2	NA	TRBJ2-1	CASSLEREGLGNEQFF	TGTGCCAGCAGCTTGGAGCGGGAGGGCCTGGGCAATGAGCAGTTCTTC